This T cell receptor (beta chain) was obtained from a study of cytomegalovirus exposure and HLA in healthy donors. Study-level points and caveats: Earlier results showed most TCR beta V segments being productive about 87% or about 30% of the time. HLA alleles showed associations with about 17,000 TCR beta sequences in a later analysis, at a 0.05 false discovery rate.

Amplification used 60 Vbeta primers and 13 Jbeta primers. The assay was immunoSEQ multiplex PCR, and TCRdb's table has in-frame clones only and misses some. The top ten hold 3% to 4% of the sample, which has about 300,000 clones, roughly 90% seen once. As regards this clone: Its target is unknown.

Germline V gives CDR1 MDHEN, CDR2 SYDVKM. Trimming took off 3 bases at V and 2 bases at J, with 4 bases between the two ends. The CDR3 length is 12 residues. The source material was PBMCs. The receptor comes from a man aged 40-49 years in good health and CMV-seropositive. This sequence joins TRBV28 and TRBJ2-5; D is undetermined. The CDR3 sequence: CASSLLQETQYF. CDR3 coding DNA: TGTGCCAGCAGTTTGTTACAAGAGACCCAGTACTTC.